These 7 T cell receptor beta chains were sequenced from one sample in a study of cytomegalovirus exposure and HLA in healthy donors. 13 Jbeta primers and 60 Vbeta primers were used for the PCR. Clones were sequenced by immunoSEQ multiplex PCR, and TCRdb holds only the in-frame ones, with some missing. The table lists about 170,000 clones, 75% to 90% of them singletons, with 2% to 2.5% in the top ten. Sequenced: PBMCs. The receptors derive from a male donor in good health and CMV-seronegative.

CDR3 protein: CASSLGGTGGETQYF. Here the CDR3 DNA reads TGTGCCAGCAGCTTAGGCGGGACAGGGGGAGAGACCCAGTACTTC. V gene TRBV7-2 combines with J gene TRBJ2-5, with 11 bases identical to TRBD1. V lost 1 base and J lost 4; bases outside the gene matches: 2. The CDR3 is made up of 15 amino acids. Germline values: CDR1 SGHTA, CDR2 FQGNSA.

The J gene is TRBJ2-7, the V gene TRBV5-4, with 9 bases fitting TRBD1. V shed 4 bases, J shed 5 bases, and the junction held 4 bases outside the gene matches. Germline lookup yields CDR1 SGHNT and CDR2 YYREEE (reference sequence). The CDR3 runs 13 residues. DNA of the CDR3: TGTGCCAGCAGCCGCCGGGACAGGGACGAGCAGTACTTC. Translated, it gives CASSRRDRDEQYF.

The rearrangement joins TRBV18 to TRBJ2-3; 7 nucleotides align to TRBD2. The V gene end was trimmed by 2 bases and the J gene end by 3 bases; junction bases not matched to a gene: 8. This CDR3 is built from 16 residues. CDR1 is KGHSH and CDR2 is LQKENI in the germline V gene. The CDR3 DNA is TGTGCCAGCTCACCAGCTCCAGCGGGGTTGACAGATACGCAGTATTTT. Translated: CASSPAPAGLTDTQYF.

The chain recombines TRBV10-1 with TRBJ1-3; 9 bases are shared with TRBD1. The CDR3 consists of 21 residues. Germline V lookup: CDR1 WNHNN, CDR2 SYGVQD (reference sequence). Germline trimming cut 9 bases from V and 7 bases from J; bases unmatched to any gene: 31. The CDR3 DNA sequence: TGCGCCAGAACCCCAATCCTATCTGTCCCGGGACAGGGTCGGTTGCGGAACACCATATATTTT. Translated: CARTPILSVPGQGRLRNTIYF.

This CDR3 reads CATGQTNQPQHF. In nucleotides, the CDR3 is TGTGCCACCGGACAGACCAATCAGCCCCAGCATTTT. The chain employs TRBV10-3 and TRBJ1-5; a weak D match, TRBD1 (6 bases). Trimming shortened V by 10 bases and J by 3 bases, and 10 bases separated the two germline ends. In germline, CDR1 is ENHRY, CDR2 SYGVKD. CDR3 length: 12 residues.

The chain is built from TRBV10-2 and TRBJ2-5; D remains unclear. The CDR3 loop spans 12 amino acids. CDR1 is WSHSY and CDR2 is SAAADI in the germline V gene. Trimming took off 3 bases at V and 2 bases at J, with 4 bases between the two ends. The CDR3 region has the DNA TGCGCCAGCAGTGATAATCAAGAGACCCAGTACTTC. Translation: CASSDNQETQYF.

V is TRBV4-2 and J is TRBJ1-1; 10 nucleotides align to TRBD1. The CDR3 runs to 15 residues. V shed 3 bases, J shed 6 bases, and the junction held 7 bases outside the gene matches. Germline V gene sequence: CDR1 LGHNA, CDR2 YNFKEQ. CDR3 DNA sequence: TGTGCCAGCAGCCAGTTGGGCGGGACAGGGGCTGAAGCTTTCTTT. The encoded protein is CASSQLGGTGAEAFF.